Presented here are 18 T cell receptor beta chains from one specimen sequenced in a study of metastatic and nonmetastatic thyroid tumors. TCRdb re-analyzed the PCR reads through MiXCR. The sample holds tens of thousands of clones, 17% seen once. No treatment of any kind had been given to any patient before thyroid surgery. Sequenced input: tumor tissue. Receptors were obtained from a female donor with papillary thyroid cancer or a benign thyroid nodule (not recorded which). Some clones in this sample may be carry-over from other donors' samples.

This clone was counted many times. This chain connects TRBV27 to TRBJ2-2, with TRBD2 matching over 7 bases. The germline CDR1 and CDR2 sequences are MNHEY and SMNVEV (reference sequence). The ends lost 4 bases at V and 3 bases at J; junction bases unmatched: 5. This CDR3 has 15 amino acids. The CDR3 loop is CASSYTTSDTGELFF. The CDR3 bases are TGTGCCAGCAGTTACACAACTAGCGACACCGGGGAGCTGTTTTTT.

By share of the sample, this clone is medium-sized. The chain employs TRBV12-3 or TRBV12-4 and TRBJ2-7; 10 nucleotides match TRBD2. This CDR3 is built from 13 residues. Trimming at V came to 7 bases and at J to 3 bases, leaving 3 bases not matched to a gene. Here the CDR3 reads CASKLAGGYEQYF. CDR3 nucleotide sequence: TGTGCCAGCAAATTAGCGGGAGGCTACGAGCAGTACTTC.

Turning to this clone: The sample has other DNA sequences that encode this CDR3 too. V is TRBV20-1 and J is TRBJ1-2; D ambiguous. The CDR3 runs to 16 residues. CDR1 DFQATT and CDR2 SNEGSKA come from the germline V gene (reference sequence). V gave up 0 bases and J gave up 5 bases, with 19 bases separating them. The CDR3 nucleotides are TGCAGTGCTAGAGATCGGGGAAGACCGGCGGTATATGGCTACACCTTC. Translated, it gives CSARDRGRPAVYGYTF.

Note on this clone: One end of the junction fails to match germline, which may point to a read error. Other nucleotide sequences in the sample specify the same CDR3. V and J are TRBV28 and TRBJ1-2; no clear D gene. The germline V gene has CDR1 MDHEN and CDR2 SYDVKM. The CDR3 runs to 11 residues. Written as DNA, the CDR3 is TGTGCCAGCACACCGGGAGGCGGCTACACATTC. Amino acids: CASTPGGGYTF.

Notes on this clone: A much larger clone lies one base from this, so it may be a read error. The chain's CDR3 is CASSKAGQKNIQYF. CDR3 nucleotides: TGTGCCAGCAGCAAAGCTGGACAGAAAAACATTCAGTACTTC. The chain recombines TRBV3-1 with TRBJ2-4, with D perhaps TRBD1 (6 bases). CDR3 size: 14 residues. Germline CDR1 LGHDT, CDR2 YNNKEL (reference sequence). The V end was cut by 5 bases, the J end by 4 bases, with 12 bases between. Full variable domain (remainder filled in from reference TRBV3-1 and TRBJ2-4): DTAVSQTPKYLVTQMGNDKSIKCEQNLGHDTMYWYKQDSKKFLKIMFSYNNKELIINETVPNRFSPKSPDKAHLNLHINSLELGDSAVYFCASSKAGQKNIQYFGAGTRLSVL.

The chain is built from TRBV20-1 and TRBJ1-1, with TRBD1 matching 10 bases. Germline V gene sequence: CDR1 DFQATT, CDR2 SNEGSKA (reference sequence). The CDR3 length is 20 residues. Trimming took 0 bases from V and 0 from J; bases not matched to a gene: 16. The CDR3 region has the DNA TGCAGTGCTAGAGATCCGCGTCCTAGGGACAGGGGCAATATGAACACTGAAGCTTTCTTT. It is translated as CSARDPRPRDRGNMNTEAFF.

This clone was detected many times. The chain recombines TRBV5-1 with TRBJ2-1; the match to TRBD2 covers 12 bases. The ends lost 2 bases at V and 2 bases at J; junction bases unmatched: 8. This CDR3 is 18 amino acids long. Germline CDR1 and CDR2: SGHRS and YFSETQ. CDR3 loop: CASSLFTGTSGPYNEQFF. The CDR3, as DNA: TGCGCCAGCAGCTTATTTACGGGGACTAGCGGGCCCTACAATGAGCAGTTCTTC.

Regarding this clone: At one boundary the junction diverges from the germline segment, which might be a read error. The chain joins TRBV20-1 to TRBJ1-4, with 7 bases matching TRBD1. CDR1 and CDR2 from the germline V gene are DFQATT and SNEGSKA (reference sequence). The CDR3 extends over 15 amino acids. CDR3: CSARGIRDSNEKLVF. The CDR3 DNA follows: TGCAGTGCTAGAGGTATCAGGGACAGTAATGAAAAACTGGTTTTT.

This clone was recorded once. The chain joins TRBV13 to TRBJ1-1; TRBD1 matches 8 bases. Germline CDR1 PRHDT, CDR2 FYEKMQ (reference sequence). The CDR3 is 17 amino acids. Trimming removed 7 bases from V and 4 bases from J; junction bases left unmatched: 17. The CDR3 DNA follows: TGTGCCAGCAACAGCTTGGGATCCGGACAGGGTGGCACTGAAGCTTTCTTT. This sequence encodes CASNSLGSGQGGTEAFF.

The V and J genes are TRBV7-9 and TRBJ1-2, with D possibly being TRBD1 (5 bases). CDR1 SEHNR and CDR2 FQNEAQ come from the germline V gene (reference sequence). V was pared by 1 base and J by 8 bases, with 11 bases between. The CDR3 runs 13 residues. The CDR3 region is CASSLVAKGGYTF. The CDR3 bases are TGTGCCAGCAGCTTAGTGGCAAAGGGGGGCTACACCTTC.

This clone was seen many times. One junction end does not reproduce the germline sequence, and a read error may be involved. The chain couples TRBV28 to TRBJ2-7; no firm D call. The CDR3 is 13 amino acids. The V gene's germline CDR1 is MDHEN and CDR2 SYDVKM. CDR3 coding DNA: TGTGCCAGCGGGTCACCGGGCTCCCACGAGCAGTACTTC. Translation gives CASGSPGSHEQYF.

In its sample, this clone was seen many times. The CDR3 DNA sequence: TGCGCCAGCAGCCAAGATATGGGGACAGGGGGAAGGTGGGGCTACACCTTC. Translation: CASSQDMGTGGRWGYTF. This chain connects TRBV4-1 to TRBJ1-2; TRBD1 agrees at 11 bases. Germline trimming cut 0 bases from V and 8 bases from J; bases unmatched to any gene: 11. The CDR3 spans 17 residues. Germline CDR1 and CDR2: MGHRA and YSYEKL.

This clone was detected ten times or more. The chain uses TRBV11-3 and TRBJ2-1; D might be TRBD2 (5 bases). Trimming cost V 0 bases and J 9 bases, with 12 bases left between them. In germline, CDR1 is SGHNT, CDR2 YENEEA. This CDR3 is 14 amino acids long. Here the CDR3 DNA reads TGTGCCAGCAGCTTAGAACTAGGTTTCTCTGAGCAGTTCTTC. Protein sequence: CASSLELGFSEQFF.

The sample holds many counts of this clone. The genes are TRBV20-1 and TRBJ2-4; the D is unclear. V gave up 6 bases and J gave up 3 bases, with 15 bases separating them. Germline V gene lookup returns CDR1 DFQATT and CDR2 SNEGSKA (reference sequence). There are 14 residues in the CDR3. The CDR3 DNA is TGCAGTGCCCCACCCCCGACGGGCAAAAACATTCAGTACTTC. This codes for CSAPPPTGKNIQYF.

The J gene is TRBJ2-2, the V gene TRBV7-6; D ambiguous. The CDR3 is 13 residues long. Germline V gives CDR1 SGHVS, CDR2 FNYEAQ. V was pared by 2 bases and J by 6 bases, with 7 bases between. In DNA, the CDR3 is TGTGCCAGCAGCTTATCGCAAGCCGGGGAGCTGTTTTTT. Amino acids: CASSLSQAGELFF.

The sample holds many counts of this clone. The chain has TRBV12-3 or TRBV12-4 and TRBJ2-1; TRBD2 aligns across 11 bases. V was pared by 5 bases and J by 4 bases, with 7 bases of the junction left unmatched. CDR3 size: 16 residues. The CDR3 DNA reads TGTGCCAGCAGTCGATTAGCGGGAGGGCCATACAATGAGCAGTTCTTC. Translating it yields CASSRLAGGPYNEQFF.

This clone was seen repeatedly, ten times or more. CDR3 nucleotide sequence: TGCGCCAGCAGCAGACTAGCGGGAGAGGGCAATGAGCAGTTCTTC. Its protein is CASSRLAGEGNEQFF. The chain employs TRBV5-1 and TRBJ2-1; 12 bases line up with TRBD2. CDR1 and CDR2 from the germline V gene are SGHRS and YFSETQ. The CDR3 length is 15 residues. V shed 4 bases, J shed 6 bases, and the junction held 5 bases outside the gene matches. Variable domain in full (rest from reference TRBV5-1 and TRBJ2-1): KAGVTQTPRYLIKTRGQQVTLSCSPISGHRSVSWYQQTPGQGLQFLFEYFSETQRNKGNFPGRFSGRQFSNSRSEMNVSTLELGDSALYLCASSRLAGEGNEQFFGPGTRLTVL.

This clone has a handful of counts. A much larger clone differs by one base, so this may be a read error. Other DNA sequences in this sample translate to the same CDR3. The genes are TRBV11-3 and TRBJ1-1, with 8 bases that match TRBD1. This CDR3 contains 15 residues. Germline assignment: CDR1 SGHNT and CDR2 YENEEA. This CDR3 reads CASSLALTGDTEAFF. The CDR3 DNA is TGTGCCAGCAGCTTAGCTTTGACAGGGGACACTGAGGCTTTCTTT.